These 20 T cell receptor beta chains were sequenced from one sample in a study of shared clonotypes between healthy human individuals. Repertoires were generated with immunoSEQ multiplex PCR, while TCRdb's copy carries only in-frame clones and drops some. The sample records under 130,000 clones, approximately 65% being singletons. The sequenced sample consisted of memory CD8+ T cells sorted from blood. The subset is: CD45RO+ cells pooled with CCR7-negative TemRA cells. The receptors shown here come from a woman aged 25 to 45 in good health.

The V call is TRBV5-5, the J call TRBJ1-4, with TRBD1 as a possible D gene (5 bases). From germline, CDR1 is SGHKS and CDR2 YYEKEE (reference sequence). CDR3 size: 14 residues. Between the trimmed V and J ends, which lost 3 bases and 4 bases, there was a span of 10 bases. The DNA of the CDR3 is TGTGCCAGCAGCTACGACAGCCTTAATGAAAAACTGTTTTTT. Encoded protein: CASSYDSLNEKLFF.

This rearrangement joins TRBV11-2 to TRBJ2-1; D remains unclear. CDR1 is SGHAT and CDR2 is FQNNGV in the germline V gene. The CDR3 spans 12 residues. V shed 5 bases and J shed 10 bases, with 12 bases lying between them. The CDR3, as DNA: TGTGCCAGCAGCGCCAGATTTGGGGAGCAGTTCTTC. Translated, it gives CASSARFGEQFF.

The chain joins TRBV29-1 to TRBJ2-6, with TRBD1 matching 7 bases. With 4 bases clipped from V and 0 bases from J, the junction kept 3 bases outside the gene matches. The CDR3 sequence is 15 residues long. The germline V gene encodes CDR1 SQVTM and CDR2 ANQGSEA. CDR3 DNA: TGCAGCGTTGGGGACAGATACTCTGGGGCCAACGTCCTGACTTTC. This translates into CSVGDRYSGANVLTF.

The chain joins TRBV7-8 to TRBJ2-7; 9 nucleotides match TRBD1. There are 15 residues in the CDR3. With 5 bases clipped from V and 1 base from J, the junction kept 6 bases outside the gene matches. CDR1 is SGHVS, CDR2 FQNEAQ, per germline. The DNA for the CDR3 is TGTGCCAGCAGCCTACACAGGGGGCCTTCCTACGAGCAGTACTTC. It is translated as CASSLHRGPSYEQYF. The full variable domain, with the rest looked up from reference TRBV7-8 and TRBJ2-7, is GAGVSQSPRYKVAKRGQDVALRCDPISGHVSLFWYQQALGQGPEFLTYFQNEAQLDKSGLPSDRFFAERPEGSVSTLKIQRTQQEDSAVYLCASSLHRGPSYEQYFGPGTRLTVT.

The chain couples TRBV5-1 to TRBJ1-1; D is unresolved. The CDR3 is 14 amino acids. Germline V gene lookup returns CDR1 SGHRS and CDR2 YFSETQ. V lost 4 bases, J lost 9 bases, and 19 bases lay in between. The CDR3 DNA reads as TGCGCCAGCAGCCCGGGGAACAGAGAAGACAAAGCTTTCTTT. As protein: CASSPGNREDKAFF.

V is TRBV12-5 and J is TRBJ2-4; 15 nucleotides agree with TRBD2. V shed 3 bases and J 9 bases; nucleotides not matched to a gene: 6. The CDR3 runs to 16 residues. CDR1 is LGHNT, CDR2 FRNRAP, per germline. In nucleotides, the CDR3 is TGTGCTAGTGGTTTCCGGACTAGCGGGAGGGAGGGCATTCAGTACTTC. Residues: CASGFRTSGREGIQYF.

This clone was recorded a few times. This chain uses TRBV19 with TRBJ1-2; D is unclear. The CDR3 has 12 amino acids. Trimming removed 2 bases from V and 11 bases from J, with 12 bases in between. CDR1 is LNHDA, CDR2 SQIVND, per germline (reference sequence). CDR3 nucleotide sequence: TGTGCCAGTAGTATAAACAGCCGTAAATACACCTTC. Protein: CASSINSRKYTF. The whole variable domain, filled in from reference TRBV19 and TRBJ1-2, reads DGGITQSPKYLFRKEGQNVTLSCEQNLNHDAMYWYRQDPGQGLRLIYYSQIVNDFQKGDIAEGYSVSREKKESFPLTVTSAQKNPTAFYLCASSINSRKYTFGSGTRLTVV.

The V call is TRBV6-7, the J call TRBJ2-7; D gene ambiguous. TRBV6-7 is flagged as an ORF with uncertain function. There are 15 residues in the CDR3. V was cut by 4 bases and J by 8 bases, with 21 bases left in between. CDR3 nucleotides: TGTGCCAGCAGTTTTGACATCCCTTGGGATAACAAGCAGTACTTC. As protein: CASSFDIPWDNKQYF.

Ten or more counts support this clone. The chain recombines TRBV6-4 with TRBJ2-1; 15 nucleotides agree with TRBD2. The CDR3 sequence is 15 residues long. With V trimmed by 4 bases and J by 7 bases, 2 bases remained unmatched. The germline gives CDR1 MRHNA, CDR2 SNTAGT. The CDR3 DNA reads as TGTGCCAGCAGTGCCGGACTAGCGGGAGGGAATGAGCAGTTCTTC. Protein sequence: CASSAGLAGGNEQFF.

The genes are TRBV5-1 and TRBJ1-1; D possibly corresponds to TRBD1 (5 bases). From germline, CDR1 is SGHRS and CDR2 YFSETQ. The CDR3 contains 13 residues. Between the trimmed V and J ends, which lost 0 bases and 10 bases, there was a span of 13 bases. The DNA of the CDR3 is TGCGCCAGCAGCTTGGACAGGCCCCAAGGAGCTTTCTTT. Its protein product is CASSLDRPQGAFF.

This sequence joins TRBV10-2 and TRBJ2-1; 9 bases are shared with TRBD2. J lost 6 bases, V lost 4 bases, and 7 bases had no gene match. The CDR3 spans 15 residues. Germline V gives CDR1 WSHSY, CDR2 SAAADI. The CDR3 sequence: CASSGAGGPTNEQFF. The CDR3 region has the DNA TGCGCCAGCAGTGGAGCGGGAGGCCCGACCAATGAGCAGTTCTTC.

The rearrangement uses TRBV9 and TRBJ1-1; D gene uncertain. The CDR3 loop spans 14 amino acids. V was trimmed by 7 bases and J by 2 bases, leaving 15 bases between them. Germline assignment: CDR1 SGDLS and CDR2 YYNGEE. The CDR3 nucleotides read TGTGCCAGCGCGGGCGGTTTCGGAAACACTGAAGCTTTCTTT. This translates into CASAGGFGNTEAFF.

The chain combines TRBV7-6 with TRBJ2-7; 13 bases are a match to TRBD2. Germline V lookup: CDR1 SGHVS, CDR2 FNYEAQ. This CDR3 is 16 amino acids long. The junction had 11 bases not matched to a gene; V was cut back by 5 bases and J by 7 bases. In DNA, the CDR3 is TGTGCCAGCAGCCGCGAAGGACTAGCGGGAGCAGAAGAGCAGTACTTC. It codes for CASSREGLAGAEEQYF.

The chain couples TRBV19 to TRBJ1-5; 10 bases align to TRBD1. Germline V CDR1 and CDR2: LNHDA, SQIVND (reference sequence). The CDR3 has 16 amino acids. V was clipped by 7 bases and J by 2 bases; unmatched bases: 8. The CDR3 DNA reads as TGTGCCAGTATTAATGACAGGGGGCTAGGCAATCAGCCCCAGCATTTT. Translated: CASINDRGLGNQPQHF.

The gene calls are TRBV6-5 and TRBJ2-2; possible D gene TRBD1, 7 bases. The CDR3 consists of 15 residues. The V end lost 0 bases, the J end lost 3 bases, and 8 bases lay between the germline ends. CDR1 MNHEY and CDR2 SVGAGI come from the germline V gene. CDR3 region: CASSYSRGDTGELFF. As DNA, the CDR3 is TGTGCCAGCAGTTACTCCAGGGGGGACACCGGGGAGCTGTTTTTT.

The genes are TRBV21-1 and TRBJ2-7. TRBV21-1 is annotated as a pseudogene. The CDR3 has 12 amino acids. The CDR3 DNA sequence: TGTGCCAGCAGCGACCGGAAATACGAGCAGTACTTC. This encodes CASSDRKYEQYF.

In its sample, this clone was seen a few times. The chain combines TRBV6-5 with TRBJ1-6; D possibly corresponds to TRBD1 (6 bases). This CDR3 contains 15 residues. The germline V and J ends were trimmed by 6 bases and 9 bases, with 18 bases remaining between them. CDR1 is MNHEY, CDR2 SVGAGI, per germline. The CDR3 reads CASREQGGGGSPLHF. For the CDR3, the DNA is TGTGCCAGCAGGGAACAGGGAGGTGGTGGTTCACCCCTCCACTTT.

The CDR3 here is CAWSLAGGLYNEQFF. The CDR3 DNA sequence: TGTGCCTGGAGTCTAGCGGGAGGGCTCTACAATGAGCAGTTCTTC. The chain links TRBV30 to TRBJ2-1, with 12 bases that match TRBD2. Germline loops: CDR1 GTSNPN, CDR2 SVGIG (reference sequence). J lost 3 bases, V lost 2 bases, and 2 bases had no gene match. CDR3 length: 15 amino acids. The full variable domain, in which reference TRBV30 and TRBJ2-1 provide the parts outside the CDR3, is SQTIHQWPATLVQPVGSPLSLECTVEGTSNPNLYWYRQAAGRGLQLLFYSVGIGQISSEVPQNLSASRPQDRQFILSSKKLLLSDSGFYLCAWSLAGGLYNEQFFGPGTRLTVL.

This clone was counted between two and nine times. The chain is built from TRBV6-4 and TRBJ2-1, with 9 nucleotides matching TRBD2. The CDR3 has 16 amino acids. Germline lookup yields CDR1 MRHNA and CDR2 SNTAGT. Trimming cost V 0 bases and J 7 bases; bases outside gene matches: 7. Here the CDR3 reads CASSDSAGGPINEQFF. CDR3 DNA: TGTGCCAGCAGTGACTCTGCGGGAGGGCCTATTAATGAGCAGTTCTTC.

This clone was seen more than once but under ten times. The CDR3 DNA sequence: TGCGCCAGCAGCCAAGCGGACTGGACCCACAATGAGCAGTTCTTC. This encodes CASSQADWTHNEQFF. The chain carries TRBV4-1 and TRBJ2-1; D might be TRBD2 (5 bases). The germline V gene encodes CDR1 MGHRA and CDR2 YSYEKL. The CDR3 runs 15 residues. With 1 base removed from V and 5 bases from J, the gap between germline ends came to 12 bases.